This T cell receptor (beta chain) was retrieved from a study of low-dose radiotherapy and immunotherapy resistance in tumors. In the case of this clonotype: A read error is likely here: a far larger clone is one base away.

Time point denoted: before trial treatment. Primers targeting TRAV and TRBV primed first-strand cDNA, covering alpha and beta chains. For amplifying TCRs, the PCR ran for about 19 cycles with Phusion, which was used together with a constant-region primer and the adapter on the V primers. Via MiXCR, TCRdb re-called the reads, giving one row per CDR3 protein. In the table there are approximately 70,000 distinct CDR3 sequences, roughly 30% of which are singletons. The J segment lost 11 bases and the V segment lost 8 bases, leaving 17 bases of the junction unmatched. The CDR3 extends over 14 amino acids.

V and J are TRBV5-3 and TRBJ2-5; TRBD1 matches at 8 bases. TRBV5-3 is an ORF, with its function uncertain. The TCR comes from a female donor with ovarian cancer. Here the sequenced sample was PBMCs, taken before treatment. CDR3 region: CASSTPTGVNEQYF. In DNA form, the CDR3 reads TGTGCCAGCAGCACCCCGACAGGGGTCAATGAGCAGTACTTC.